The 25 T cell receptor beta chains given below trace back to one sample, sequenced in a study of CD8 T cells in Susac syndrome. Random hexamers were used to reverse transcribe an amount of roughly 0.45 to 1 ug RNA. TCRdb re-analysed the immunoSEQ multiplex PCR reads in MiXCR, keeping a single row per CDR3 protein. The repertoire holds about 200,000 distinct CDR3 sequences, with 75% to 95% as singletons. Specimen: CD4+ T cells from PBMCs. These receptors all come from a human donor with Susac syndrome.

V usage is TRBV4-1 and J usage is TRBJ1-2; TRBD1 is a possible D gene (6 bases). The CDR3 has 15 residues. Per germline, CDR1 MGHRA and CDR2 YSYEKL. V was pared by 1 base and J by 3 bases, with 12 bases between. The CDR3 protein is CASSQAQGLDYGYTF. DNA of the CDR3: TGCGCCAGCAGCCAAGCGCAGGGGCTTGACTATGGCTACACCTTC.

The rearrangement joins TRBV2 to TRBJ2-1; 8 nucleotides match TRBD1. Germline loops: CDR1 SNHLY, CDR2 FYNNEI. J lost 8 bases, V lost 8 bases, and 8 bases had no gene match. This CDR3 comprises 13 residues. CDR3 DNA sequence: TGTGCCAGCTGCCGGACAGGGTTGGATGAGCAGTTCTTC. Protein sequence: CASCRTGLDEQFF.

The rearrangement links TRBV19 to TRBJ2-7, with a possible D match to TRBD1 (5 bases). There are 14 residues in the CDR3. From germline, CDR1 is LNHDA and CDR2 SQIVND (reference sequence). V was shortened by 2 bases and J by 6 bases, with 14 bases between the two germline ends. CDR3 in amino acids: CASSIWLREGEQYF. Here the CDR3 DNA reads TGTGCCAGTAGTATATGGCTCAGGGAAGGCGAGCAGTACTTC.

The chain links TRBV6-5 to TRBJ2-7; D gene unclear. The CDR3 spans 15 residues. V shed 6 bases and J shed 1 base, with 16 bases lying between them. The germline CDR1 and CDR2 sequences are MNHEY and SVGAGI. In DNA, the CDR3 is TGTGCCAGCAGGGCTCGAGAAGACGGATCCTACGAGCAGTACTTC. It yields the protein CASRAREDGSYEQYF.

The rearrangement links TRBV7-9 to TRBJ1-3, with D uncertain. CDR1 and CDR2 (germline): SEHNR, FQNEAQ (reference sequence). V was clipped by 1 base and J by 3 bases, with 10 bases between them. This CDR3 contains 15 residues. The CDR3 coding sequence is TGTGCCAGCAGCTTAGTAGGCGGATATGGAAACACCATATATTTT. Encoded protein: CASSLVGGYGNTIYF. The variable domain in full, completed from reference TRBV7-9 and TRBJ1-3, reads DTGVSQNPRHKITKRGQNVTFRCDPISEHNRLYWYRQTLGQGPEFLTYFQNEAQLEKSRLLSDRFSAERPKGSFSTLEIQRTEQGDSAMYLCASSLVGGYGNTIYFGEGSWLTVV.

This clonotype showed up just once. The rearrangement uses TRBV9 and TRBJ1-4, with no clear D. Trimming stripped 2 bases from V and 8 bases from J, with 16 bases between. CDR1 and CDR2 from the germline V gene are SGDLS and YYNGEE. The CDR3 is made up of 15 amino acids. This CDR3 is CASSVAGTRGEKLFF. CDR3 coding DNA: TGTGCCAGCAGCGTCGCCGGCACTAGAGGGGAAAAACTGTTTTTT. Full variable domain (remainder filled in from reference TRBV9 and TRBJ1-4): DSGVTQTPKHLITATGQRVTLRCSPRSGDLSVYWYQQSLDQGLQFLIQYYNGEERAKGNILERFSAQQFPDLHSELNLSSLELGDSALYFCASSVAGTRGEKLFFGSGTQLSVL.

The chain has TRBV30 and TRBJ1-2, with D possibly TRBD1 on 6 matching bases. Germline V gene lookup returns CDR1 GTSNPN and CDR2 SVGIG (reference sequence). This CDR3 has 16 amino acids. V was shortened by 1 base and J by 1 base, with 16 bases between the two germline ends. In DNA, the CDR3 is TGTGCCTGGAGTGATTTGCAGGGGCGTTTTAACTATGGCTACACCTTC. It translates to CAWSDLQGRFNYGYTF. Full variable domain (missing parts from reference TRBV30 and TRBJ1-2): SQTIHQWPATLVQPVGSPLSLECTVEGTSNPNLYWYRQAAGRGLQLLFYSVGIGQISSEVPQNLSASRPQDRQFILSSKKLLLSDSGFYLCAWSDLQGRFNYGYTFGSGTRLTVV.

The CDR3 region has the DNA TGTGCCAGCAGCCTGGGACAGTGGAGCTACGAGCAGTACTTC. Its translation: CASSLGQWSYEQYF. The chain uses TRBV5-5 and TRBJ2-7, with 7 nucleotides matching TRBD1. CDR3 length equals 14 residues. Trimming removed 4 bases from V and 3 bases from J; junction bases left unmatched: 7. The germline V gene has CDR1 SGHKS and CDR2 YYEKEE (reference sequence). The full variable domain, in which reference TRBV5-5 and TRBJ2-7 provide the parts outside the CDR3, is DAGVTQSPTHLIKTRGQQVTLRCSPISGHKSVSWYQQVLGQGPQFIFQYYEKEERGRGNFPDRFSARQFPNYSSELNVNALLLGDSALYLCASSLGQWSYEQYFGPGTRLTVT.

The V gene is TRBV20-1, the J gene TRBJ1-2, with 11 bases identical to TRBD1. With 3 bases clipped from V and 6 bases from J, the junction kept 9 bases outside the gene matches. The CDR3 spans 15 residues. Germline CDR1 is DFQATT and CDR2 is SNEGSKA (reference sequence). CDR3: CSASTGTGGLDGYTF. As DNA, the CDR3 is TGCAGTGCTAGCACCGGGACAGGGGGTCTCGATGGCTACACCTTC.

For the CDR3, the DNA is TGTGCCAGCAGCTTAGCCGGGATAGGAGAGACCCAGTACTTC. Its protein is CASSLAGIGETQYF. V is TRBV11-3 and J is TRBJ2-5; tentatively, D is TRBD2 (5 bases). V shed 1 base and J shed 4 bases, with 10 bases lying between them. This CDR3 is 14 amino acids long. CDR1 and CDR2 (germline): SGHNT, YENEEA.

The V gene is TRBV3-1, the J gene TRBJ1-2; D ambiguous. The CDR3 is 14 residues long. The V gene's germline CDR1 is LGHDT and CDR2 YNNKEL (reference sequence). V was cut by 8 bases and J by 7 bases, with 20 bases left in between. CDR3 coding DNA: TGTGCCAGCCCACCACCGGGAGGAGAGGGTGGCTACACCTTC. Residues: CASPPPGGEGGYTF.

This rearrangement joins TRBV11-1 to TRBJ2-7; TRBD1 aligns across 11 bases. V lost 1 base to trimming and J lost 4 bases; unmatched junction nucleotides: 18. The CDR3 covers 20 residues. Germline V gene sequence: CDR1 SGHAT, CDR2 FQDESV (reference sequence). DNA for the CDR3: TGTGCCAGCAGCTTAGATACCGGATTTCTGGGACAGGGGGAGTCTTACGAGCAGTACTTC. This gives the protein CASSLDTGFLGQGESYEQYF. Full variable domain (rest looked up from reference TRBV11-1 and TRBJ2-7): EAEVAQSPRYKITEKSQAVAFWCDPISGHATLYWYRQILGQGPELLVQFQDESVVDDSQLPKDRFSAERLKGVDSTLKIQPAELGDSAMYLCASSLDTGFLGQGESYEQYFGPGTRLTVT.

The chain joins TRBV29-1 to TRBJ1-1, with no clear D. Germline loops: CDR1 SQVTM, CDR2 ANQGSEA. There are 13 residues in the CDR3. The germline V and J ends were trimmed by 2 bases and 2 bases, with 9 bases remaining between them. CDR3 region: CSVERQENTEAFF. As DNA, the CDR3 is TGCAGCGTTGAACGCCAGGAAAACACTGAAGCTTTCTTT.

CDR3 in DNA: TGTGCCAGCAGTTTAACCCGGTCTACCGGGGAGCTGTTTTTT. Protein sequence: CASSLTRSTGELFF. V gene TRBV12-3 or TRBV12-4 combines with J gene TRBJ2-2; no clear D. The CDR3 spans 14 residues. Trimming pared 2 bases from V and 5 bases from J, leaving 9 bases between.

The chain carries TRBV3-1 and TRBJ2-2; tentative D call: TRBD2 (5 bases). The V end was cut by 1 base, the J end by 7 bases, with 7 bases between. This CDR3 region has 13 residues. Germline CDR1 and CDR2: LGHDT and YNNKEL (reference sequence). CDR3 DNA: TGTGCCAGCAGCCAAGTCGGGGACGGGGAGCTGTTTTTT. It translates to CASSQVGDGELFF.

The genes are TRBV27 and TRBJ2-1; D is possibly TRBD1 or TRBD2 (5 bases each). CDR1 and CDR2 (germline): MNHEY, SMNVEV (reference sequence). V lost 10 bases and J lost 5, with 24 bases in between. The CDR3 is 16 residues long. CDR3 protein: CATVISGRGAHNEQFF. The DNA of the CDR3 is TGTGCCACCGTCATTTCCGGTCGAGGGGCTCACAATGAGCAGTTCTTC.

This clonotype was found once. The rearrangement joins TRBV15 to TRBJ2-7, with TRBD2 matching 12 bases. J gave up 3 bases and V 0 bases, and 15 bases lay outside the gene matches. The germline gives CDR1 LNHNV, CDR2 YYDKDF (reference sequence). This CDR3 is 20 amino acids long. The chain's CDR3 is CATSRDWETGTSGPFYEQYF. CDR3 coding DNA: TGTGCCACCAGCAGAGATTGGGAGACCGGGACTAGCGGGCCATTCTACGAGCAGTACTTC.

The rearrangement links TRBV1 to TRBJ1-2; the DNA was not used to check the table's D call, TRBD1. TRBV1 is a pseudogene. CDR3 length: 15 residues. The CDR3 region is CTSRKTGGVNYGYTF. CDR3 nucleotides: TGCACCAGCAGGAAGACAGGGGGCGTGAACTATGGCTACACCTTC.

The genes are TRBV5-1 and TRBJ2-5; 9 bases match TRBD1. V lost 4 bases and J lost 5; bases outside the gene matches: 9. Germline assignment: CDR1 SGHRS and CDR2 YFSETQ. This CDR3 has 15 residues. CDR3 sequence reads: CASSPITGGAETQYF. DNA of the CDR3: TGCGCCAGCAGCCCGATAACAGGGGGCGCGGAGACCCAGTACTTC.

The rearrangement joins TRBV7-9 to TRBJ1-6; 9 nucleotides line up with TRBD1. CDR3 length equals 16 residues. Trimming took 4 bases from V and 7 from J; bases not matched to a gene: 8. Germline V gives CDR1 SEHNR, CDR2 FQNEAQ (reference sequence). The CDR3 DNA follows: TGTGCCAGCAGCTCCACCGACAGGGGGTGGAATTCACCCCTCCACTTT. It is translated as CASSSTDRGWNSPLHF.

This clonotype showed up just a few times. The chain employs TRBV6-6 and TRBJ2-7; 10 bases match TRBD2. The length of the CDR3 is 14 residues. Germline CDR1 and CDR2: MNHNY and SVGAGI (reference sequence). With V trimmed by 6 bases and J by 3 bases, 5 bases remained unmatched. CDR3 nucleotide sequence: TGTGCCAGCAGCAGGACTAGCGGAGACTACGAGCAGTACTTC. Its protein product is CASSRTSGDYEQYF.

The rearrangement joins TRBV4-1 to TRBJ1-1; D ambiguous. Germline V gives CDR1 MGHRA, CDR2 YSYEKL. CDR3 size: 15 residues. V shed 0 bases and J shed 3 bases, with 11 bases lying between them. The CDR3 nucleotides are TGCGCCAGCAGCCAAGAGGTTGGGGTTCACACTGAAGCTTTCTTT. Residues: CASSQEVGVHTEAFF.

The chain links TRBV28 to TRBJ2-4, with D possibly TRBD2 on 5 matching bases. Trimming stripped 2 bases from V and 1 base from J, with 9 bases between. The CDR3 runs to 15 residues. The germline V gene encodes CDR1 MDHEN and CDR2 SYDVKM. Here the CDR3 reads CASSLIGEAKNIQYF. DNA for the CDR3: TGTGCCAGCAGTTTAATCGGGGAGGCCAAAAACATTCAGTACTTC.

The chain couples TRBV5-1 to TRBJ2-2, with TRBD2 identical over 8 bases. CDR1 is SGHRS, CDR2 YFSETQ, per germline. Germline trimming cut 2 bases from V and 8 bases from J; bases unmatched to any gene: 11. This CDR3 has 16 amino acids. CDR3 nucleotide sequence: TGCGCCAGCAGCTTAACTCCTGGCGGGAGGAGTGGGGAGCTGTTTTTT. Residues: CASSLTPGGRSGELFF.

The chain links TRBV20-1 to TRBJ2-5, with a weak D call TRBD1 (5 bases). The CDR3 extends over 13 amino acids. Trimming stripped 6 bases from V and 5 bases from J, with 16 bases between. Germline V CDR1 and CDR2: DFQATT, SNEGSKA (reference sequence). The CDR3, as DNA: TGCAGTGCAAAGAGGACAACCGGGGAGACCCAGTACTTC. Translated, it gives CSAKRTTGETQYF.